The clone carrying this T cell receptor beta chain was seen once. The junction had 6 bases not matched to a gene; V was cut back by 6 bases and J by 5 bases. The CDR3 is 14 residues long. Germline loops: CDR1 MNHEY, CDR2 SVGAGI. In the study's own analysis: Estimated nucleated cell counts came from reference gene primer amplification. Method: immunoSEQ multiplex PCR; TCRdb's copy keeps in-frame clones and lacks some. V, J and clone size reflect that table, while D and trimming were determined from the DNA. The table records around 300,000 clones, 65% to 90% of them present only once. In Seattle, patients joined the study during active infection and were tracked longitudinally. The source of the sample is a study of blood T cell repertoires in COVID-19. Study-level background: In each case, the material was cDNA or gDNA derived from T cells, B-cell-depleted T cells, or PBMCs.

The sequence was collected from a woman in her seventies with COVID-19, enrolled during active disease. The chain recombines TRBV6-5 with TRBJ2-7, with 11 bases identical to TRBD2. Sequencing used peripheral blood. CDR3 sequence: CASRTSGGVNEQYF. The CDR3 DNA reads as TGTGCCAGCAGAACTAGCGGGGGTGTCAACGAGCAGTACTTC.